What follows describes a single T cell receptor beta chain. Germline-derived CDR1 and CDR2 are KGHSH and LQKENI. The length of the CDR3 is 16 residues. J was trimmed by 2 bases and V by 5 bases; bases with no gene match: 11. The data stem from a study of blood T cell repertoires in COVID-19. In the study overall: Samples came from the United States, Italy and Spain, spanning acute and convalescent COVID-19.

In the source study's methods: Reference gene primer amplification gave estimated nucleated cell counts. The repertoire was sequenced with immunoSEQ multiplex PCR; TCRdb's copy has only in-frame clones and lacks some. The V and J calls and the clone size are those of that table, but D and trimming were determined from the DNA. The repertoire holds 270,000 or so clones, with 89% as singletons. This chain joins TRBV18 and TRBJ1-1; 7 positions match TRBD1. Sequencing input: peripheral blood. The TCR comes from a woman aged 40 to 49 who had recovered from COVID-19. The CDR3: CASSLAEGAGNTEAFF. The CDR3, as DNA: TGTGCCAGCTCATTGGCCGAGGGGGCGGGTAACACTGAAGCTTTCTTT.